This is a list of T cell receptor beta chains from one sample in a study of siplizumab effects on memory and regulatory T cells. Here immunoSEQ multiplex PCR was the method, and the copy in TCRdb shows in-frame clones only, minus some. The table lists some 46,000 clones, over 90% of them singletons. Sequences were obtained from CD8+ T cells sorted from blood. The receptors derive from a human donor in good health. Each CDR3 is given with its conserved first and last residue. Fields, in order: J gene, V gene, D gene, clone size, CDR3 DNA, CDR3 protein. A D gene is named only where the DNA matches it firmly. Where a row states a size, it is once, few, many or the class of an expanded clone; other rows omit it.

TRBJ2-1 TRBV28 TRBD2 NA TGTGCCAGCAGTTCGTATCAACTAGCGGGAGGGCCCTTTGGCTCCTACAATGAGCAGTTCTTC CASSSYQLAGGPFGSYNEQFF
TRBJ2-2 TRBV6-6 NA NA TGTGCCAGCAGTTCCGACGATTCGAACACCGGGGAGCTGTTTTTT CASSSDDSNTGELFF
TRBJ2-5 TRBV29-1 NA NA TGCAGCGTTGAGTTCACGAGCATGTTGGGTGAAATCATCGAGACCCAGTACTTC CSVEFTSMLGEIIETQYF
TRBJ2-7 TRBV28 NA NA TGTGCCAGCACTCAAAGCCCCTCCGGTTCCTACGAGCAGTACTTC CASTQSPSGSYEQYF
TRBJ2-3 TRBV5-8 TRBD2 NA TGTGCCAGCAGCTTGCGGGGACTAGCGGGAGGCAACCAGTTTTCTTTT CASSLRGLAGGNQFSF
TRBJ2-7 TRBV18 TRBD1 NA TGTGCCAGCTCAGGGGCAGGGGGCCTAATCGAGCAGTACTTC CASSGAGGLIEQYF
TRBJ2-3 TRBV7-8 NA NA TGTGCCAGCAGCTTAGGGCTAGCAGCAGATACGCAGTATTTT CASSLGLAADTQYF
TRBJ2-5 TRBV4-2 TRBD2 once TGTGCCAGCAGCCAAGAGGGACTAGCGGAAGAGACCCAGTACTTC CASSQEGLAEETQYF
TRBJ2-7 TRBV30 NA NA TGTGCCTGGGCCGACAGGCCTCACGAGCAGTACTTC CAWADRPHEQYF
TRBJ2-5 TRBV7-9 TRBD1 NA TGTGCCAGCAGCTCGACCAGGGGGCTGGAGACCCAGTACTTC CASSSTRGLETQYF
TRBJ2-7 TRBV14 NA NA TGTGCCAGCAGCCAAGATGGTTACAGGGTCAGACCCTACGAGCAGTACTTC CASSQDGYRVRPYEQYF
TRBJ2-7 TRBV10-3 TRBD1 NA TGTGCCATCACCGCCGGGACAGGGTCCTACGAGCAGTACTTC CAITAGTGSYEQYF
TRBJ2-1 TRBV7-9 NA NA TGTGCCAGCAGCTTAGATAGCTACAATGAGCAGTTCTTC CASSLDSYNEQFF
TRBJ2-3 TRBV9 TRBD2 NA TGTGCCAGCAGCGTAGCTAGCGGACTAGCGGGGAGGGGAGATACGCAGTATTTT CASSVASGLAGRGDTQYF
TRBJ1-2 TRBV28 NA once TGTGCCAGCAGTGCCAAAGGGTTTCGGGGCTACACCTTC CASSAKGFRGYTF
TRBJ1-2 TRBV29-1 NA NA TGCAGCGTTGAAGATCAGGGGACACCCATTTCTAACTATGGCTACACCTTC CSVEDQGTPISNYGYTF
TRBJ2-1 TRBV28 TRBD2 NA TGTGCCAGCAGTACGGCGGGAGGACTCAATGAGCAGTTCTTC CASSTAGGLNEQFF
TRBJ2-2 TRBV28 NA NA TGTGCCAGCAGTTTAGTCGTGGTGCGGGCCACCGGGGAGCTGTTTTTT CASSLVVVRATGELFF
TRBJ1-1 TRBV7-3 NA NA TGTGCCAGCAGCTACCTTGGGGGGGCCACTGAAGCTTTCTTT CASSYLGGATEAFF
TRBJ2-1 TRBV5-1 NA NA TGCGCCAGCTCCGGTCCGACTAGCTCCTACAATGAGCAGTTCTTC CASSGPTSSYNEQFF
TRBJ2-7 TRBV5-6 NA NA TGTGCCAGCAGCTCCTACTCCTACGAGCAGTACTTC CASSSYSYEQYF
TRBJ2-5 TRBV5-8 NA NA TGTGCCAGCAGCTGGGGGGCAACGGAGACCCAGTACTTC CASSWGATETQYF
TRBJ1-3 TRBV7-6 NA once TGTGCCAGCAGCCCCCGACGGTCTGGAAACACCATATATTTT CASSPRRSGNTIYF
TRBJ2-7 TRBV30 NA NA TGTGCCTGGAGTGTATCCTACGAGCAGTACTTC CAWSVSYEQYF
TRBJ1-2 TRBV7-9 NA NA TGTGCCAGCAGCCCTTCCGACAGGCGGTGGTATGGCTACACCTTC CASSPSDRRWYGYTF
TRBJ2-7 TRBV7-2 NA NA TGTGCCAGCAGCTTATCGAAGGACTCAGCCTACGAGCAGTACTTC CASSLSKDSAYEQYF
TRBJ1-2 TRBV5-1 NA NA TGCGCCAGCAGCTTGGGGCAGAACTATGGCTACACCTTC CASSLGQNYGYTF
TRBJ2-1 TRBV27 TRBD2 NA TGTGCCAGCAGCCCGACTAGCGGGCCATACAATGAGCAGTTCTTC CASSPTSGPYNEQFF
TRBJ1-2 TRBV27 TRBD1 NA TGTGCCAGCAGTCCCCTACAGGGGAGGGATGGCTACACCTTC CASSPLQGRDGYTF
TRBJ1-5 TRBV28 NA NA TGTGCCAGCAGCGACCGGGACAGCAATCAGCCCCAGCATTTT CASSDRDSNQPQHF
TRBJ1-4 TRBV7-9 TRBD1 few TGTGCCAGCGGGGGATTTTCAGGGGGCACTAATGAAAAACTGTTTTTT CASGGFSGGTNEKLFF
TRBJ2-1 TRBV27 NA NA TGTGCCAGCGGGATTGGGACTTCGTACAATGAGCAGTTCTTC CASGIGTSYNEQFF
TRBJ1-5 TRBV9 NA NA TGTGCCAGCAGCGTGGCAGGGGTTCTTCTTCAGCCCCAGCATTTT CASSVAGVLLQPQHF
TRBJ1-1 TRBV7-9 NA NA TGTGCCAGCTCAAGCCCTGCTCTCATGAACACTGAAGCTTTCTTT CASSSPALMNTEAFF
TRBJ2-7 TRBV5-1 TRBD1 NA TGCGCCAGCAGCGGGACAGGGGACGAGCAGTACTTC CASSGTGDEQYF
TRBJ1-5 TRBV28 NA NA TGTGCCAGCAACGGAGGGAGGGGTCAGCCCCAGCATTTT CASNGGRGQPQHF
TRBJ1-2 TRBV20-1 NA NA TGCAGTGCCCCGAAGTTGTATGGCTACACCTTC CSAPKLYGYTF
TRBJ2-7 TRBV4-2 TRBD1 NA TGTGCCAGCAGCCAAGGTCAGGGGGCCTACGAGCAGTACTTC CASSQGQGAYEQYF
TRBJ2-1 TRBV30 NA NA TGTGCCTGGGGGGAAGGGGGGATATACAATGAGCAGTTCTTC CAWGEGGIYNEQFF
TRBJ2-3 TRBV5-4 NA once TGTGCCAGCAGCTTCGGGGCCAGGACGAGCACAGATACGCAGTATTTT CASSFGARTSTDTQYF